This is a list of T cell receptor beta chains from one sample in a study of CD8 T cells in cerebrospinal fluid in Alzheimer's disease. From its re-call of the 10x single-cell sequencing reads, TCRdb lists each CDR3 protein once, without DNA. The sample shows about 1,500 distinct CDR3 sequences, and around 6.2% sits with its ten largest clones. Sequences were obtained from cerebrospinal fluid. The receptors here all came from a human donor in good health. CDR3s include the opening cysteine and the closing phenylalanine or tryptophan. Clone size is given for some rows only: seen once, a few or many times, or a class if the clone is expanded.

j_gene | abundance | v_gene | CDR3aa
TRBJ1-2 | large | TRBV3-1 | CASSARQGGGYTF
TRBJ1-1 | medium-sized | TRBV20-1 | CSARGGQVNTEAFF
TRBJ2-6 | large | TRBV7-6 | CASSPRETSFTNVLTF
TRBJ1-1 | medium-sized | TRBV28 | CASTSSPGQGEEAFF
TRBJ2-3 | medium-sized | TRBV2 | CASSSLTTDTQYF
TRBJ2-1 | large | TRBV7-2 | CASSLDRGVSSYNEQFF
TRBJ1-4 | medium-sized | TRBV7-2 | CASSQTGLANEKLFF
TRBJ2-1 | - | TRBV7-6 | CASSSQSYNEQFF
TRBJ1-5 | medium-sized | TRBV6-5 | CASSPREDSPQHF
TRBJ1-5 | medium-sized | TRBV29-1 | CSVDGGGNQPQHF
TRBJ2-2 | medium-sized | TRBV30 | CAWSVGLDSGELFF
TRBJ1-1 | large | TRBV4-2 | CASSQDRRGEAFF
TRBJ1-1 | medium-sized | TRBV9 | CASSAAQTEAFF
TRBJ2-3 | medium-sized | TRBV5-1 | CASSDPRAGYADTQYF
TRBJ2-3 | - | TRBV27 | CASSFPGGPGTDTQYF
TRBJ1-5 | medium-sized | TRBV6-5 | CASSREGLSNQPQHF
TRBJ1-1 | medium-sized | TRBV5-6 | CASSLRGNEAFF
TRBJ2-3 | medium-sized | TRBV21-1 | CASSIGQVFPGNTDTQYF
TRBJ2-2 | - | TRBV20-1 | CSARRPSSGGTTGELFF
TRBJ2-5 | large | TRBV7-2 | CASSLSSVQETQYF
TRBJ1-6 | medium-sized | TRBV7-2 | CASRFTGDLNSPLHF
TRBJ2-6 | - | TRBV6-1 | CASRGTGGFSGANVLTF
TRBJ1-2 | medium-sized | TRBV28 | CASSYPGAGGFYGYTF
TRBJ2-5 | medium-sized | TRBV12-3/TRBV12-4 | CASSSGGGAELGETQYF
TRBJ2-7 | medium-sized | TRBV5-1 | CASRNPGQGSYEQYF
TRBJ1-2 | medium-sized | TRBV21-1 | CASSKTVPGPTYGYTF
TRBJ2-5 | medium-sized | TRBV7-9 | CASSLARSLYGETQYF
TRBJ1-1 | medium-sized | TRBV9 | CASSAGTANTEAFF
TRBJ1-5 | medium-sized | TRBV28 | CASSLFGRNSNQPQHF
TRBJ1-2 | medium-sized | TRBV12-3/TRBV12-4 | CASGKGAGVGGYTF
TRBJ1-1 | medium-sized | TRBV5-6 | CASRGRAAQNTEAFF
TRBJ2-3 | medium-sized | TRBV6-6 | CASNRQGEADTQYF
TRBJ2-1 | medium-sized | TRBV6-4 | CANQQGRSYNEQFF
TRBJ1-6 | medium-sized | TRBV5-6 | CASTMRGSYNSPLHF
TRBJ2-7 | medium-sized | TRBV11-2 | CASSSSTSGGAFSYEQYF
TRBJ2-7 | medium-sized | TRBV18 | CASSQLGRDDYEQYF
TRBJ1-6 | large | TRBV9 | CASSRDRGNSPLHF
TRBJ1-1 | medium-sized | TRBV5-8 | CASSFDGGGSTEAFF
TRBJ2-2 | medium-sized | TRBV7-9 | CASSSDRSRTGELFF
TRBJ2-1 | medium-sized | TRBV28 | CASSLDPTSPAAF
TRBJ2-7 | medium-sized | TRBV3-1 | CASSQGIQGSGEQYF
TRBJ1-4 | medium-sized | TRBV27 | CASSFEGLGEKLFF
TRBJ2-5 | medium-sized | TRBV6-2/TRBV6-3 | CASTTSAGGSLETQYF
TRBJ2-1 | medium-sized | TRBV24-1 | CATSVLGTGGYNEQFF
TRBJ1-1 | medium-sized | TRBV10-3 | CAIRGGPTQNTEAFF
TRBJ2-7 | medium-sized | TRBV27 | CASSLGTGPYEQYF
TRBJ1-5 | large | TRBV4-1 | CASSQDPPLGSNQPQHF
TRBJ2-7 | medium-sized | TRBV6-1 | CASSEPAAYEQYF
TRBJ2-1 | large | TRBV20-1 | CSASGDRGSNEQFF
TRBJ1-5 | large | TRBV4-3 | CASSQDLRGGNQPQHF
TRBJ2-1 | medium-sized | TRBV5-1 | CASSPGSVGPEGEQFF
TRBJ2-2 | medium-sized | TRBV3-1 | CASSPPGGTGELFF
TRBJ1-1 | medium-sized | TRBV5-1 | CASSLGQRNTEAFF
TRBJ1-6 | large | TRBV7-2 | CASSLQFNSPLHF
TRBJ2-7 | large | TRBV12-3/TRBV12-4 | CASSLRGRSEQYF